What follows describes a single T cell receptor (beta chain). Data came from immunoSEQ multiplex PCR; TCRdb stores just in-frame clones and leaves some out. The table shows around 2,000,000 clones, with over 85% occurring only once. In the naive CD8 group, cells lacked CD45RO and were positively selected for CCR7, so terminally differentiated effector memory CD45RA+ cells were left out. HIV-negative, healthy adults without recent acute infections or vaccinations were the donors. This sample is part of a study of shared clonotypes between healthy human individuals. On the study more broadly: Three plates each covered CD4 naive and memory; CD8 naive two, CD8 memory one.

The CDR3 consists of 15 residues. V shed 2 bases and J shed 3 bases, with 13 bases lying between them. Germline V gives CDR1 LNHNV, CDR2 YYDKDF (reference sequence). This chain connects TRBV15 to TRBJ1-1; D possibly corresponds to TRBD1 (5 bases). The receptor's source is a man in his late teens or twenties in good health. Material for sequencing was naive CD8+ T cells sorted from blood. The DNA of the CDR3 is TGTGCCACCAGCAGATCTTCCGGGGCCTACACTGAAGCTTTCTTT. Amino acids: CATSRSSGAYTEAFF.